These T cell receptor beta chains were read from a single sample in a study of blood T cell repertoires in COVID-19. Profiling relied on immunoSEQ multiplex PCR, and the TCRdb table lists in-frame clones only, not all of them. This table holds 20,000 to 25,000 clones, around 81% found once. Sequencing was carried out using peripheral blood. The receptor source for this set is a man in his 60s with active COVID-19. Both conserved end residues are part of each CDR3. Each record gives: D gene, J gene, V gene, clone size, CDR3 length, CDR3 protein, CDR3 DNA. The D gene is left open where the match is weak. The listing skips clone size in some rows; elsewhere it reads once, few, many or a size class.

D gene: .
J gene: TRBJ1-2
V gene: TRBV11-3
clone size: .
CDR3 length: 12
CDR3 protein: CASSLDGYGYTF
CDR3 DNA: TGTGCCAGCAGCTTAGACGGGTATGGCTACACCTTC

D gene: .
J gene: TRBJ2-2
V gene: TRBV14
clone size: few
CDR3 length: 14
CDR3 protein: CASSQVSGSGELFF
CDR3 DNA: TGTGCCAGCAGCCAAGTTTCCGGGTCCGGGGAGCTGTTTTTT

D gene: .
J gene: TRBJ2-7
V gene: TRBV5-1
clone size: .
CDR3 length: 14
CDR3 protein: CASSELTGPYEQYF
CDR3 DNA: TGCGCCAGCAGCGAGTTGACAGGACCCTACGAGCAGTACTTC

D gene: .
J gene: TRBJ1-6
V gene: TRBV28
clone size: .
CDR3 length: 14
CDR3 protein: CASSFGQTFSPLHF
CDR3 DNA: TGTGCCAGCAGTTTCGGACAGACCTTTTCACCCCTCCACTTT

D gene: TRBD1
J gene: TRBJ2-3
V gene: TRBV9
clone size: few
CDR3 length: 18
CDR3 protein: CASSAGTGTGGQSGTQYF
CDR3 DNA: TGTGCCAGCAGCGCGGGGACCGGGACAGGGGGCCAGTCGGGTACGCAGTATTTT

D gene: TRBD1
J gene: TRBJ2-3
V gene: TRBV6-1
clone size: .
CDR3 length: 15
CDR3 protein: CASSEGTGYTDTQYF
CDR3 DNA: TGTGCCAGCAGTGAAGGGACAGGGTACACAGATACGCAGTATTTT

D gene: .
J gene: TRBJ2-1
V gene: TRBV28
clone size: .
CDR3 length: 11
CDR3 protein: CASSPINEQFF
CDR3 DNA: TGTGCCAGCAGTCCCATCAATGAGCAGTTCTTC

D gene: TRBD2
J gene: TRBJ2-1
V gene: TRBV6-4
clone size: .
CDR3 length: 16
CDR3 protein: CASSDSGTSGSNEQFF
CDR3 DNA: TGTGCCAGCAGTGACTCCGGGACTAGCGGGAGCAATGAGCAGTTCTTC

D gene: .
J gene: TRBJ2-2
V gene: TRBV7-2
clone size: .
CDR3 length: 14
CDR3 protein: CASSLAANTGELFF
CDR3 DNA: TGTGCCAGCAGCTTAGCGGCAAACACCGGGGAGCTGTTTTTT

D gene: .
J gene: TRBJ2-6
V gene: TRBV14
clone size: .
CDR3 length: 15
CDR3 protein: CASSLWRSGANVLTF
CDR3 DNA: TGTGCCAGCAGCCTTTGGAGGTCTGGGGCCAACGTCCTGACTTTC

D gene: TRBD2
J gene: TRBJ2-7
V gene: TRBV5-1
clone size: .
CDR3 length: 13
CDR3 protein: CASSLAGDREQYF
CDR3 DNA: TGCGCCAGCAGCCTAGCGGGAGATCGGGAGCAGTACTTC

D gene: .
J gene: TRBJ2-1
V gene: TRBV29-1
clone size: .
CDR3 length: 11
CDR3 protein: CSTRRAYEQFF
CDR3 DNA: TGCAGCACTCGGAGGGCCTACGAGCAGTTCTTC

D gene: .
J gene: TRBJ1-6
V gene: TRBV7-3
clone size: .
CDR3 length: 14
CDR3 protein: CASSLGQLNSPLHF
CDR3 DNA: TGTGCCAGCAGCTTAGGACAGTTAAATTCACCCCTCCACTTT

D gene: .
J gene: TRBJ2-2
V gene: TRBV4-2
clone size: .
CDR3 length: 15
CDR3 protein: CASSQESAFPGELFF
CDR3 DNA: TGTGCCAGCAGCCAAGAAAGTGCGTTCCCCGGGGAGCTGTTTTTT

D gene: .
J gene: TRBJ2-1
V gene: TRBV29-1
clone size: .
CDR3 length: 11
CDR3 protein: CSVERDNEQFF
CDR3 DNA: TGCAGCGTTGAAAGAGACAATGAGCAGTTCTTC

D gene: TRBD2
J gene: TRBJ2-2
V gene: TRBV3-1/TRBV3-2
clone size: .
CDR3 length: 17
CDR3 protein: CASSQDLAGGNTGELFF
CDR3 DNA: TGTGCCAGCAGCCAAGACCTAGCGGGAGGGAACACCGGGGAGCTGTTTTTT

D gene: TRBD2
J gene: TRBJ2-7
V gene: TRBV28
clone size: .
CDR3 length: 14
CDR3 protein: CASSGRGSFTAQYF
CDR3 DNA: TGTGCCAGCAGTGGGCGCGGGAGCTTTACGGCGCAGTACTTC

D gene: TRBD1
J gene: TRBJ2-2
V gene: TRBV3-1/TRBV3-2
clone size: .
CDR3 length: 14
CDR3 protein: CASSRQGNTGELFF
CDR3 DNA: TGTGCCAGCAGCCGACAGGGGAACACCGGGGAGCTGTTTTTT

D gene: .
J gene: TRBJ1-2
V gene: TRBV5-4
clone size: .
CDR3 length: 14
CDR3 protein: CASSPSPLHYGYTF
CDR3 DNA: TGTGCCAGCAGCCCGTCACCCTTACATTATGGCTACACCTTC

D gene: .
J gene: TRBJ2-3
V gene: TRBV5-1
clone size: .
CDR3 length: 14
CDR3 protein: CASSGGFSTDTQYF
CDR3 DNA: TGCGCCAGCAGCGGAGGGTTTAGCACAGATACGCAGTATTTT

D gene: .
J gene: TRBJ2-3
V gene: TRBV12-3/TRBV12-4
clone size: .
CDR3 length: 13
CDR3 protein: CASSIFRADTQYF
CDR3 DNA: TGTGCCAGCAGTATTTTCCGGGCAGATACGCAGTATTTT

D gene: TRBD2
J gene: TRBJ2-1
V gene: TRBV7-3
clone size: many
CDR3 length: 20
CDR3 protein: CASSPSPPLADLPDFNEQFF
CDR3 DNA: TGTGCCAGCAGCCCCTCCCCCCCACTAGCGGACCTCCCAGATTTCAATGAGCAGTTCTTC